The 24 T cell receptor beta chains given below trace back to one sample, sequenced in a study of cytomegalovirus exposure and HLA in healthy donors. The PCR had 60 Vbeta and 13 Jbeta primers. Sequenced by immunoSEQ multiplex PCR; TCRdb stores in-frame clones only, minus some. The sample holds roughly 130,000 clones, about 86% seen once. Specimen: PBMCs. The receptors here all came from a man aged 18-30 years in good health and CMV-seronegative.

The rearrangement uses TRBV27 and TRBJ2-1; 9 bases map to TRBD2. Per the germline V gene, CDR1 is MNHEY and CDR2 is SMNVEV (reference sequence). The J segment lost 0 bases and the V segment lost 3 bases, leaving 9 bases of the junction unmatched. The CDR3 is 18 amino acids. CDR3 DNA sequence: TGTGCCAGCAGTTTCAAGCGGGGGGCCTCCAACTCCTACAATGAGCAGTTCTTC. Its protein is CASSFKRGASNSYNEQFF.

The chain links TRBV9 to TRBJ2-1; D might be TRBD2 (6 bases). Germline V gene lookup returns CDR1 SGDLS and CDR2 YYNGEE. The V gene lost 6 bases and the J gene lost 5 bases, with 18 bases spanning the gap. The CDR3 is 15 residues long. The CDR3 protein is CASTESHGGDNEQFF. CDR3 nucleotides: TGTGCCAGCACCGAGTCCCACGGGGGTGACAATGAGCAGTTCTTC.

The chain uses TRBV5-5 and TRBJ2-7, with 9 bases identical to TRBD1. Per germline, CDR1 SGHKS and CDR2 YYEKEE (reference sequence). The CDR3 runs 15 residues. Trimming at V came to 7 bases and at J to 4 bases, leaving 12 bases not matched to a gene. The CDR3 DNA follows: TGTGCCAGCCAACTCGCACAGGGGGCGGGATACGAGCAGTACTTC. Translating it yields CASQLAQGAGYEQYF.

This chain links TRBV23-1 with TRBJ2-7, with 7 bases aligning to TRBD1. TRBV23-1 is an ORF for which the function is uncertain. CDR3 length: 14 amino acids. V gave up 8 bases and J gave up 3 bases; unmatched junction bases: 10. For the CDR3, the DNA is TGCGCCAGCGTCTCGACAGGGAACCTCTACGAGCAGTACTTC. It translates to CASVSTGNLYEQYF.

J is TRBJ1-6 and V is TRBV28, with 8 bases lining up with TRBD1. This CDR3 has 15 amino acids. In germline, CDR1 is MDHEN, CDR2 SYDVKM. The trim removed 2 bases at V and 6 bases at J, leaving 3 bases unmatched. The CDR3 DNA is TGTGCCAGCAGTTTACAGGGGGCGTCTAATTCACCCCTCCACTTT. It translates to CASSLQGASNSPLHF.

V gene TRBV10-3 combines with J gene TRBJ2-5; 8 bases are shared with TRBD2. CDR3 length equals 15 residues. V was pared by 6 bases and J by 3 bases, with 9 bases of the junction left unmatched. The germline V gene encodes CDR1 ENHRY and CDR2 SYGVKD. CDR3 DNA sequence: TGTGCCATCAGGTCCGCTGGAGCGGGGGAAGAGACCCAGTACTTC. Residues: CAIRSAGAGEETQYF.

The chain couples TRBV15 to TRBJ1-2; 10 nucleotides agree with TRBD1. V was pared by 4 bases and J by 4 bases, with 9 bases of the junction left unmatched. CDR3 length: 16 residues. Germline CDR1 reads LNHNV; CDR2 reads YYDKDF (reference sequence). In nucleotides, the CDR3 is TGTGCCACCAGCAAAAGGGACAGGGGTGTTAGCTATGGCTACACCTTC. Encoded protein: CATSKRDRGVSYGYTF. Filled out from reference TRBV15 and TRBJ1-2, the complete variable domain reads DAMVIQNPRYQVTQFGKPVTLSCSQTLNHNVMYWYQQKSSQAPKLLFHYYDKDFNNEADTPDNFQSRRPNTSFCFLDIRSPGLGDTAMYLCATSKRDRGVSYGYTFGSGTRLTVV.

The rearrangement joins TRBV5-1 to TRBJ1-2, with 7 bases identical to TRBD1. Germline-derived CDR1 and CDR2 are SGHRS and YFSETQ. The CDR3 runs 15 residues. Trimming removed 0 bases from V and 5 bases from J; junction bases left unmatched: 7. In DNA, the CDR3 is TGCGCCAGCAGCTTGGGGGGGACAGCCCAATATGGCTACACCTTC. It codes for CASSLGGTAQYGYTF.

This rearrangement joins TRBV10-3 to TRBJ1-1; D ambiguous. The CDR3 has 15 amino acids. V lost 0 bases, J lost 0 bases, and 8 bases lay in between. The germline V gene encodes CDR1 ENHRY and CDR2 SYGVKD. CDR3 in amino acids: CAISESELMNTEAFF. The CDR3 DNA reads TGTGCCATCAGTGAGTCTGAACTTATGAACACTGAAGCTTTCTTT.

V and J are TRBV5-1 and TRBJ2-7; D is ambiguous. The CDR3 contains 16 residues. Germline CDR1 and CDR2: SGHRS and YFSETQ. The V and J ends lost 1 base and 3 bases respectively, with 17 bases between them. The DNA of the CDR3 is TGCGCCAGCAGCTTGCCGACCGGAGTCGGTAGCTACGAGCAGTACTTC. This encodes CASSLPTGVGSYEQYF.

The V gene is TRBV4-1, the J gene TRBJ1-6, with 9 bases identical to TRBD1. The CDR3 runs 15 residues. V lost 5 bases to trimming and J lost 10 bases; unmatched junction nucleotides: 9. Germline CDR1 is MGHRA and CDR2 is YSYEKL. In nucleotides, the CDR3 is TGCGCCAGCAGCAAGGAGGACAGGGGTTACTCACCCCTCCACTTT. It is translated as CASSKEDRGYSPLHF.

This clone came up once. The chain has TRBV5-1 and TRBJ2-3, with 7 bases matching TRBD1. The CDR3 has 16 residues. The germline V gene encodes CDR1 SGHRS and CDR2 YFSETQ. Trimming took 0 bases from V and 2 from J; bases not matched to a gene: 6. The CDR3 sequence is CASSLAPTGITDTQYF. CDR3 bases: TGCGCCAGCAGCTTGGCCCCGACAGGGATCACAGATACGCAGTATTTT.

The V call is TRBV5-1, the J call TRBJ1-1; 8 bases are shared with TRBD1. Germline V gene lookup returns CDR1 SGHRS and CDR2 YFSETQ. This CDR3 contains 13 residues. V trimming: 5 bases; J trimming: 4 bases; junction bases outside the gene matches: 4. The CDR3 DNA sequence: TGCGCCAGCAGGCAACAGGGGGTCACTGAAGCTTTCTTT. As protein: CASRQQGVTEAFF. The complete variable domain, with remaining parts taken from reference TRBV5-1 and TRBJ1-1, reads KAGVTQTPRYLIKTRGQQVTLSCSPISGHRSVSWYQQTPGQGLQFLFEYFSETQRNKGNFPGRFSGRQFSNSRSEMNVSTLELGDSALYLCASRQQGVTEAFFGQGTRLTVV.

V and J are TRBV6-5 and TRBJ1-1; TRBD1 might be the D (6 bases). Germline CDR1 reads MNHEY; CDR2 reads SVGAGI. V dropped 7 bases and J dropped 3 bases, with 15 bases sitting between them. CDR3 length: 14 residues. The CDR3 sequence is CASKNRDIYTEAFF. For the CDR3, the DNA is TGTGCCAGCAAGAACCGGGACATATACACTGAAGCTTTCTTT.

V gene TRBV9 combines with J gene TRBJ2-7, with D uncertain. Looked up from germline, CDR1 is SGDLS and CDR2 is YYNGEE. CDR3 length equals 14 residues. V lost 2 bases and J lost 3, with 12 bases in between. The chain's CDR3 is CASSVSQTGYEQYF. CDR3 DNA sequence: TGTGCCAGCAGCGTCTCCCAGACGGGCTACGAGCAGTACTTC.

The genes are TRBV30 and TRBJ2-1, with D perhaps matching TRBD1 (6 bases). The CDR3 runs to 13 residues. Per germline, CDR1 GTSNPN and CDR2 SVGIG (reference sequence). V shed 4 bases and J shed 5 bases, with 12 bases lying between them. CDR3 in amino acids: CAWIWGHNNEQFF. CDR3 DNA sequence: TGTGCCTGGATCTGGGGGCACAACAATGAGCAGTTCTTC.

The chain uses TRBV7-9 and TRBJ2-1; possible D gene TRBD1, 5 bases. The CDR3 has 13 residues. Germline V gene data show CDR1 as SEHNR and CDR2 as FQNEAQ (reference sequence). With 6 bases removed from V and 7 bases from J, the gap between germline ends came to 13 bases. The chain's CDR3 is CASRIGVQNEQFF. The CDR3, as DNA: TGTGCCAGCAGGATAGGGGTACAGAATGAGCAGTTCTTC.

Regarding this clone: Other DNA sequences in this sample translate to the same CDR3. The J gene is TRBJ2-1, the V gene TRBV9, with D possibly matching TRBD2 (5 bases). The CDR3 extends over 11 amino acids. With 2 bases removed from V and 8 bases from J, the gap between germline ends came to 5 bases. Germline assignment: CDR1 SGDLS and CDR2 YYNGEE. In nucleotides, the CDR3 is TGTGCCAGCAGCGTTAGCGATGAGCAGTTCTTC. Its translation is CASSVSDEQFF. The full variable domain, in which reference TRBV9 and TRBJ2-1 provide the parts outside the CDR3, is DSGVTQTPKHLITATGQRVTLRCSPRSGDLSVYWYQQSLDQGLQFLIQYYNGEERAKGNILERFSAQQFPDLHSELNLSSLELGDSALYFCASSVSDEQFFGPGTRLTVL.

This chain joins TRBV9 and TRBJ1-2; possibly TRBD1 for D (6 bases). The CDR3 has 11 amino acids. Looked up from germline, CDR1 is SGDLS and CDR2 is YYNGEE. V lost 3 bases, J lost 9 bases, and 9 bases lay in between. The chain's CDR3 is CASSDRASYTF. CDR3 coding DNA: TGTGCCAGCAGCGACAGGGCTAGCTACACCTTC.

The gene calls are TRBV5-4 and TRBJ2-2; weak D call: TRBD2 (6 bases). The CDR3 is 15 amino acids. The germline V gene has CDR1 SGHNT and CDR2 YYREEE (reference sequence). The V and J ends lost 1 base and 1 base respectively, with 8 bases between them. DNA for the CDR3: TGTGCCAGCAGCTTGATCGGGAGGAACACCGGGGAGCTGTTTTTT. Encoded protein: CASSLIGRNTGELFF. Using reference TRBV5-4 and TRBJ2-2 for the parts outside the CDR3, the full variable domain is ETGVTQSPTHLIKTRGQQVTLRCSSQSGHNTVSWYQQALGQGPQFIFQYYREEENGRGNFPPRFSGLQFPNYSSELNVNALELDDSALYLCASSLIGRNTGELFFGEGSRLTVL.

The V gene is TRBV7-2, the J gene TRBJ2-7; D remains unclear. Germline CDR1 reads SGHTA; CDR2 reads FQGNSA. V was trimmed by 5 bases and J by 0 bases, leaving 14 bases between them. The CDR3 runs to 15 residues. As DNA, the CDR3 is TGTGCCAGCAGCCCAAACGTTCTAAGCTCCTACGAGCAGTACTTC. Translated, it gives CASSPNVLSSYEQYF.

This clone was found a few times. The CDR3 coding sequence is TGCGCCAGCAGCGTGGGACGGCTAGTTTCCTACGAGCAGTACTTC. This gives the protein CASSVGRLVSYEQYF. The V call is TRBV5-1, the J call TRBJ2-7; D may be TRBD1 or TRBD2 (5 bases each). Deletions cut 4 bases from V and 1 base from J, with 15 bases between. Germline lookup yields CDR1 SGHRS and CDR2 YFSETQ. This CDR3 comprises 15 residues.

The genes are TRBV7-8 and TRBJ2-7, with a possible D match to TRBD1 (5 bases). Deletions cut 2 bases from V and 7 bases from J, with 12 bases between. Germline CDR1 is SGHVS and CDR2 is FQNEAQ. This CDR3 has 13 residues. CDR3 in amino acids: CASSLKTAGEQYF. The CDR3 coding sequence is TGTGCCAGCAGCTTAAAGACAGCAGGGGAGCAGTACTTC. Full variable domain (outside the CDR3, taken from reference TRBV7-8 and TRBJ2-7): GAGVSQSPRYKVAKRGQDVALRCDPISGHVSLFWYQQALGQGPEFLTYFQNEAQLDKSGLPSDRFFAERPEGSVSTLKIQRTQQEDSAVYLCASSLKTAGEQYFGPGTRLTVT.

The chain combines TRBV11-2 with TRBJ2-4; TRBD2 agrees at 8 bases. CDR3 length: 15 amino acids. Germline V gene lookup returns CDR1 SGHAT and CDR2 FQNNGV. After removal of 3 bases from V and 5 bases from J, the junction contained 6 bases not matched to a gene. The CDR3: CASSFGGGPQNIQYF. CDR3 coding DNA: TGTGCCAGCAGCTTCGGCGGGGGGCCTCAAAACATTCAGTACTTC.